This T cell receptor (beta chain) appears in the sequencing data of a study of T cell responses to AZD1222 COVID-19 vaccine (dated by TCRdb to the early 2020s). As for the study more broadly: AZD1222 recipients with second doses at about 4 weeks or about 12 weeks were pooled, because spike-specific TCR depth and breadth did not differ between schedules. TCR sequencing covered approximately 230 trial participants: 200 to 220 given two doses of AZD1222 and 26 given two doses of MenACWY control vaccine. Trial participants were enrolled into age subgroups of 18-55, 56-69 and 70-plus years, which contained about 150, 28 and 57 TCR-sequenced participants, respectively.

Deletion took 8 bases off V and 0 bases off J, with a span of 11 bases between the germline ends. Taken from the germline V gene (reference sequence), the CDR1 and CDR2 loops are SEHNR and FQNEAQ. The cysteine opens and the phenylalanine closes a CDR3 of 13 amino acids. Solely the CDR3 DNA is kept, with 39 bases framed from the first base. On this clone: Its recognized antigen is unknown. No much larger clone exists at a distance of one base, and base qualities are not known.

Findings and caveats that apply to the study as a whole: Conclusions about previously exposed vaccinees were limited because only 6 or 7 AZD1222 recipients were SARS-CoV-2 seropositive at baseline. Because no samples from the day 14 peak response were available, repertoires could be characterized only after the peak T cell response. Vaccine-associated CD4 TCRs spanned the whole spike protein, with dominant responses in regions 160-218 and 743-854. Spike-specific TCR breadth and depth rose significantly after two AZD1222 doses compared with day 0 and with MenACWY recipients. Most participants were white British and females outnumbered males, and the authors suggested that clonal diversity may have been underestimated. Epitopes outside the regions mutated in the B.1.351 and B.1.1.7 variants were reportedly recognized by nearly half of the unique spike-specific TCRs. In the small 56-69-year group, the increase in depth fell short of significance, most likely because of low power.

This specimen's time point label, interpreted: baseline before first vaccination. The vaccinee samples were drawn from two UK trials, COV001 and COV002, one of which was a single-blind randomized controlled phase 2/3 trial testing AZD1222 (ChAdOx1 nCoV-19) in healthy adults. For TCRbeta chain sequencing, PBMC samples from trial participants were taken at day 0 and at day 28 after the second dose. The CDR3 regions of human TCRbeta chains were analyzed by immunosequencing. The authors processed their data as follows. Repertoire TCRs were matched against a reference library of SARS-CoV-2-specific TCRs generated with the MIRA antigen-specificity platform. Breadth meant the fraction of unique TCRs that were SARS-CoV-2-associated, whereas depth meant the fraction of total T cells that were SARS-CoV-2-associated. Using the MIRA data, each spike-specific TCR was mapped to the spike region that the TCR reacts to and placed in a CD4 or CD8 class. Log10-transformed breadth and depth values were compared by one-way ANOVA with Sidak's multiple comparisons tests. Entries here come from immuneACCESS through TCRdb and include only in-frame sequences with V and J called. Some clones fail to appear in such tables; in the studies checked, an unresolved V gene covers under half of the shortfall, and the cause of the remainder is unknown. The V and J calls and clone size come from that table; D and trimming were worked out from the DNA. This sample gives over 150,000 clones in total; roughly 87% of them show up just once. The ten most abundant clones make up less than 3% of the sample.

This specimen consisted of peripheral blood, obtained on day 0 of AZD1222 vaccination. The receptor was derived from an adult in good health. Recombination joined TRBV7-9 with TRBJ2-7; a tentative D call is TRBD1 (6 bases match). CDR3 sequence: CASCRDTSYEQYF. The DNA sequence follows: TGTGCCAGCTGCAGGGACACCTCCTACGAGCAGTACTTC.